These T cell receptor beta chains were read from a single sample in a study of T-cell memory formation after mild COVID-19. Each CDR3 protein is one row after TCRdb ran MiXCR on the 5' RACE reads. The sample lists about 340,000 distinct CDR3 sequences, 13% occurring once. Sequenced input: PBMCs or a T cell subset sorted from them (not recorded which). The receptors here all came from a man between 18 and 35 years old who had mild COVID-19 (a few samples of this study predate the infection). Cell type and time point are not known. Each CDR3 is given with its conserved first and last residue. Each record gives: V gene, CDR3 protein.

V gene: TRBV6-2/TRBV6-3
CDR3 protein: CASRWGSEQYF

V gene: TRBV12-3/TRBV12-4
CDR3 protein: CASRPGLSRRNTIYF

V gene: TRBV7-2
CDR3 protein: CASAATLYSTDTQYF

V gene: TRBV27
CDR3 protein: CASSHLYNEQFF

V gene: TRBV5-4
CDR3 protein: CASSSFMAYGYTF

V gene: TRBV14
CDR3 protein: CASSPTNSNQPQHF

V gene: TRBV6-6
CDR3 protein: CASRSGTDNQPQHF

V gene: TRBV29-1
CDR3 protein: CSVREGTDTQYF

V gene: TRBV12-3/TRBV12-4
CDR3 protein: CASSLRSGSMNTEAFF

V gene: TRBV5-6
CDR3 protein: CASSLGGGIPDTQYF

V gene: TRBV7-8
CDR3 protein: CASSPRQSNTEAFF

V gene: TRBV27
CDR3 protein: CASSLGTGANTEAFF

V gene: TRBV2
CDR3 protein: CASSVDRATDTQYF

V gene: TRBV9
CDR3 protein: CASSVTTGTEAFF

V gene: TRBV4-1
CDR3 protein: CASASPGQGMSKNIQYF

V gene: TRBV4-2
CDR3 protein: CASSQGGRRLWQFF

V gene: TRBV25-1
CDR3 protein: CASSIQGGVEQYF

V gene: TRBV29-1
CDR3 protein: CSATSGGQETQYF

V gene: TRBV5-5
CDR3 protein: CASSLVGGWRNTGELFF

V gene: TRBV7-9
CDR3 protein: CASSLAWADTQYF

V gene: TRBV4-1
CDR3 protein: CASSQADRKYF

V gene: TRBV29-1
CDR3 protein: CSVELSGNTIYF

V gene: TRBV5-1
CDR3 protein: CASSGPRVGETQYF

V gene: TRBV4-3
CDR3 protein: CASSPRQGNYGYTF

V gene: TRBV12-5
CDR3 protein: CASGLETGNTIYF

V gene: TRBV5-1
CDR3 protein: CASRDRGRNAEAFF

V gene: TRBV5-1
CDR3 protein: CASSLAGQGRVNTEAFF

V gene: TRBV5-1
CDR3 protein: CASSLTRMNTEAFF

V gene: TRBV5-6
CDR3 protein: CASSRTGGDEKLFF

V gene: TRBV12-3/TRBV12-4
CDR3 protein: CASRSRENTEAFF

V gene: TRBV9
CDR3 protein: CASSRDPNSNQPQHF

V gene: TRBV5-5
CDR3 protein: CASSPGWANVLTF

V gene: TRBV9
CDR3 protein: CASSGAGSSYNEQFF

V gene: TRBV20-1
CDR3 protein: CSARDPRQNTGELFF